This T cell receptor beta chain came from a study of shared clonotypes between healthy human individuals. This clone came up many times. The method was immunoSEQ multiplex PCR; TCRdb's version includes in-frame clones alone and lacks a portion of them. This table has around 500,000 clones, around 80% appearing once. This CDR3 comprises 15 residues. Germline CDR1 WSHSY, CDR2 SAAADI. The V gene lost 3 bases and the J gene lost 7 bases, with 18 bases spanning the gap. The V gene is TRBV10-2, the J gene TRBJ1-2; D gene uncertain. The TCR comes from a woman between 40 and 50 years old in good health. Some clones in this sample may be carry-over from other donors' samples. What was sequenced was PBMCs. CDR3 sequence (DNA): TGCGCCAGCAGTGACTCACGATTCTCTCGGGCTGGCTACACCTTC. It is translated as CASSDSRFSRAGYTF.